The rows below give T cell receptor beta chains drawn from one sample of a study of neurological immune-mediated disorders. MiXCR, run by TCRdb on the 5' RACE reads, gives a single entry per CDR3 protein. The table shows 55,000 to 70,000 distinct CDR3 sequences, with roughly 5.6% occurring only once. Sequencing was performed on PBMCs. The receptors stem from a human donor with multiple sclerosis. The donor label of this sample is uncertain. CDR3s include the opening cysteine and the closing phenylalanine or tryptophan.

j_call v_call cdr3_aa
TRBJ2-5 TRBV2 CASSVVLAGLETQYF
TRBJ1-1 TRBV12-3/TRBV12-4 CASTVTGLGTEAFF
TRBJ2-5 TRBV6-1 CASSFSGSETQYF
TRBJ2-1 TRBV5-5 CASIWDSPRDEQFF
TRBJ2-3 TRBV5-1 CASSGSDTQYF
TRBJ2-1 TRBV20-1 CSAYSPGRNNEQFF
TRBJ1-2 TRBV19 CASSILGRANYGYTF
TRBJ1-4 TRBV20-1 CSAGQASTNEKLFF
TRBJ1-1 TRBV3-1 CASSPGQGVVGAFF
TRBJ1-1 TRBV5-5 CASSLAWVWDRGKAEAFF
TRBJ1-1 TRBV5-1 CASSQTGKNTEAFF
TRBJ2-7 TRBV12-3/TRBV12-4 CASSRDQDYEQYF
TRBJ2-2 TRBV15 CATTHGLSELFF
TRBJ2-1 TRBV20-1 CSARDPTSYNEQFF
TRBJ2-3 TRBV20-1 CSARGAGGKTDTQYF
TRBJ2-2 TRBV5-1 CASSGDPQSGELFF
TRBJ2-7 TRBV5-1 CASSLAITGTVDYEQYF
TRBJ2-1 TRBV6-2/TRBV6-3 CASSWAGNEQFF
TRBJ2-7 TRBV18 CASSPPSSDYEQYF
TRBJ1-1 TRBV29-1 CSVVDSMNTEAFF
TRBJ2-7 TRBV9 CASSVKGGLEQYF
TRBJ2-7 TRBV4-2 CASSQDRLAYEQYF
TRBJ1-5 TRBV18 CASSPRQGDQPQHF
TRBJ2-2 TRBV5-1 CASGPRWTTGELFF
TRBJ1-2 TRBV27 CASSSSGGVYGYTF
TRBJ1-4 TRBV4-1 CASSQEPGVLFNEKLFF
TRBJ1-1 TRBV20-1 CSAVSDPNTEAFF
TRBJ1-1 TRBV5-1 CASSLEQGAKAFF
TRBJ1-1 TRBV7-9 CASSSLSTATSFF
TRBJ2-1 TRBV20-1 CSAKFGGEWNHEQFF
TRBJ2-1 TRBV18 CASSRDRYNEQFF
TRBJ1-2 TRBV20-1 CSARRSGDLYGYTF
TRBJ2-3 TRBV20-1 CSARVQRGNADTQYF
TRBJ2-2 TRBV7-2 CASSWMGDGELFF
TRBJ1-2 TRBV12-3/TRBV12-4 CASSLDGTHGYTF
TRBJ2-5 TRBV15 CATSRVSGKETQYF
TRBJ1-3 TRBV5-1 CASSSGTGGNTIYF
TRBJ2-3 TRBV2 CASKRPGGGTDTQYF
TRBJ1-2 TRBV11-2 CASSSPPGDYGYTF
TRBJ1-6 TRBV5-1 CASSFITGGSDSPLHF